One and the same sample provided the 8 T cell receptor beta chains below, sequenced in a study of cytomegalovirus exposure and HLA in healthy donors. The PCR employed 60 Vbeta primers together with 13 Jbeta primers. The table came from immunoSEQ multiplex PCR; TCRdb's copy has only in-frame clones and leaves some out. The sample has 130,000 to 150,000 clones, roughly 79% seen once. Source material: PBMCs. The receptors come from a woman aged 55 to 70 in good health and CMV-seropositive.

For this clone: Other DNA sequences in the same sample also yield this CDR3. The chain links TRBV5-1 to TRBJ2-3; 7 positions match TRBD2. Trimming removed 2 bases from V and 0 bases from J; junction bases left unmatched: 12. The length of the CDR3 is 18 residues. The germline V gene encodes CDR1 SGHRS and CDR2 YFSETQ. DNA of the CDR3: TGCGCCAGCAGCTTAGGGCCGATTAGCGGGTCTAGCACAGATACGCAGTATTTT. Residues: CASSLGPISGSSTDTQYF.

The CDR3 bases are TGTGCCAGCAGCAGGGAAGACAATCAGCCCCAGCATTTT. Protein: CASSREDNQPQHF. The chain uses TRBV27 and TRBJ1-5; TRBD1 might be the D (5 bases). The germline V gene has CDR1 MNHEY and CDR2 SMNVEV (reference sequence). Trimming removed 6 bases at V and 3 bases at J, with 9 bases between. This CDR3 region has 13 residues.

CDR3 sequence: CASSNEGLPRETQYF. In nucleotides, the CDR3 is TGTGCCAGTAGTAACGAGGGACTCCCCCGAGAGACCCAGTACTTC. The chain couples TRBV19 to TRBJ2-5, with D possibly being TRBD2 (6 bases). Trimming removed 4 bases from V and 4 bases from J, with 16 bases in between. The length of the CDR3 is 15 residues. Germline CDR1 reads LNHDA; CDR2 reads SQIVND (reference sequence).

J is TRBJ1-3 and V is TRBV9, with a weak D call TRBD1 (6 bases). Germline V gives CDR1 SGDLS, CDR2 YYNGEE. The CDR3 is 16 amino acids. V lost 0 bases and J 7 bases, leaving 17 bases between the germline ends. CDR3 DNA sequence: TGTGCCAGCAGCGTAGGGGGCAGGGGTGCGACGAACACCATATATTTT. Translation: CASSVGGRGATNTIYF.

The CDR3 region has the DNA TGCGCCAGCAACGATCGGACTGGAGCGAACACTGAAGCTTTCTTT. It yields the protein CASNDRTGANTEAFF. The rearrangement uses TRBV4-1 and TRBJ1-1; no definite D call. Trimming took 7 bases from V and 1 from J, leaving 16 bases between them. Looked up from germline, CDR1 is MGHRA and CDR2 is YSYEKL. The CDR3 has 15 amino acids.

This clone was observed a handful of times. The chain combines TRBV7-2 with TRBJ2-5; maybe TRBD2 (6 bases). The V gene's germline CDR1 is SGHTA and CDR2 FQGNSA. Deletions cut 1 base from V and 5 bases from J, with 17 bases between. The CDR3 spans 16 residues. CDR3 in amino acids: CASSLVAGRGAETQYF. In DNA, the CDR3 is TGTGCCAGCAGCTTAGTAGCCGGGCGGGGCGCCGAGACCCAGTACTTC.

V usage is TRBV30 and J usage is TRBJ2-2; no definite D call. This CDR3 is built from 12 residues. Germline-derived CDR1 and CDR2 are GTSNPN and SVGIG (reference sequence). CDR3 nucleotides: TGTGCGGCGGCGGTTGACACCGGGGAGCTGTTTTTT. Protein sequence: CAAAVDTGELFF.

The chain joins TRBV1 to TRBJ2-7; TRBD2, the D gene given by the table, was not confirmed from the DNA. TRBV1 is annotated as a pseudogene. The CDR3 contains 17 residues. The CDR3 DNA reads TGCACCAGCAGCCAAGATATCGCCCGGGAGTGGAGTTACGAGCAGTACTTC. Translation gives CTSSQDIAREWSYEQYF.